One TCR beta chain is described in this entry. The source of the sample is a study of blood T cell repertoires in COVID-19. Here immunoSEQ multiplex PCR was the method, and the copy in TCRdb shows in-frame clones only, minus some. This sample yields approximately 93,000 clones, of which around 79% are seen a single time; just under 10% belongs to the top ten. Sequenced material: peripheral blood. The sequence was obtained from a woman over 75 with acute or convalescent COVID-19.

CDR3 bases: TGTGCCAGCAGCGCATGGACAGGGGGCGGCGAGCAGTACTTC. Amino acids: CASSAWTGGGEQYF. The chain employs TRBV9 and TRBJ2-7, with TRBD1 matching 11 bases. The ends lost 3 bases at V and 6 bases at J; junction bases unmatched: 5. CDR1 is SGDLS, CDR2 YYNGEE, per germline. This CDR3 is 14 amino acids long.